One and the same sample provided the 7 T cell receptor beta chains below, sequenced in a study of cytomegalovirus exposure and HLA in healthy donors. Clones were read by immunoSEQ multiplex PCR, and TCRdb kept only the in-frame ones, dropping some. The sample lists 200,000 to 250,000 clones, around 90% occurring once. Sequenced input: PBMCs. The receptor source for this set is a woman aged 18 to 35 in good health and CMV-seropositive.

The chain combines TRBV27 with TRBJ2-7; 11 bases fit TRBD1. The germline CDR1 and CDR2 sequences are MNHEY and SMNVEV (reference sequence). V shed 7 bases, J shed 2 bases, and the junction held 25 bases outside the gene matches. The CDR3 is 21 amino acids. The CDR3 loop is CASKRRSGQGVFPLGAYEQYF. The DNA of the CDR3 is TGTGCCAGCAAAAGGCGTTCGGGACAGGGGGTGTTCCCGTTGGGGGCCTACGAGCAGTACTTC.

The chain is built from TRBV5-1 and TRBJ1-5; 7 nucleotides agree with TRBD1. The CDR3 contains 14 residues. The V segment lost 4 bases and the J segment 2 bases; nucleotides outside the gene matches: 3. Germline CDR1 SGHRS, CDR2 YFSETQ. The CDR3 DNA reads as TGCGCCAGCAGCCCGGGACAGCGCAATCAGCCCCAGCATTTT. Translation: CASSPGQRNQPQHF.

J is TRBJ2-3 and V is TRBV5-6; D is uncertain. Germline V gene sequence: CDR1 SGHDT, CDR2 YYEEEE. The CDR3 extends over 12 amino acids. Trimming stripped 4 bases from V and 2 bases from J, with 5 bases between. The CDR3 is CASSLFTDTQYF. The CDR3, as DNA: TGTGCCAGCAGCCTGTTCACAGATACGCAGTATTTT. Drawing the rest from reference TRBV5-6 and TRBJ2-3, the complete variable domain is DAGVTQSPTHLIKTRGQQVTLRCSPKSGHDTVSWYQQALGQGPQFIFQYYEEEERQRGNFPDRFSGHQFPNYSSELNVNALLLGDSALYLCASSLFTDTQYFGPGTRLTVL.

The chain carries TRBV5-4 and TRBJ2-7; no clear D gene. The CDR3 has 12 residues. V was shortened by 4 bases and J by 4 bases, with 9 bases between the two germline ends. Germline-derived CDR1 and CDR2 are SGHNT and YYREEE (reference sequence). As DNA, the CDR3 is TGTGCCAGCAGCCCAGGAACGTACGAGCAGTACTTC. This sequence encodes CASSPGTYEQYF.

J is TRBJ2-1 and V is TRBV5-4, with TRBD1 identical over 9 bases. Unmatched junction bases numbered 8, after V lost 4 bases and J lost 6 bases. CDR3 length equals 15 residues. Looked up from germline, CDR1 is SGHNT and CDR2 is YYREEE (reference sequence). The CDR3 region has the DNA TGTGCCAGCAGCCCAGACAGGGGGAGGTCCAATGAGCAGTTCTTC. This gives the protein CASSPDRGRSNEQFF.

V and J are TRBV28 and TRBJ1-2, with a weak D call TRBD1 (6 bases). Germline V gives CDR1 MDHEN, CDR2 SYDVKM. The CDR3 runs 15 residues. V shed 5 bases and J shed 4 bases, with 17 bases lying between them. The CDR3 is CASSPPGGESYGYTF. The CDR3 DNA is TGTGCCAGCAGTCCGCCGGGGGGCGAAAGCTATGGCTACACCTTC.

This chain links TRBV7-8 with TRBJ1-2; D may be TRBD1 (5 bases). From germline, CDR1 is SGHVS and CDR2 FQNEAQ. V was cut by 6 bases and J by 0 bases, with 14 bases left in between. The CDR3 is made up of 15 amino acids. The CDR3 nucleotides read TGTGCCAGCAGACCCCCTGGGGGGTCTAACTATGGCTACACCTTC. Protein sequence: CASRPPGGSNYGYTF.